Below are 3 T cell receptor beta chains sequenced from a single sample in a study of brain T cells in children with intractable seizures. Sequencing used immunoSEQ multiplex PCR; TCRdb keeps in-frame clones, though not all of them. The sample consists of hundreds of thousands of clones, 93% of them appearing once. Stated time point: blood from clinic visit 5 months post-surgery; TSC patient then seizure free. Sequenced here: peripheral blood, sampled about 5 months after surgery. The origin of the receptors is a boy under two years old with tuberous sclerosis and intractable seizures.

V and J are TRBV5-1 and TRBJ2-7; D is uncertain. The germline V and J ends were trimmed by 2 bases and 2 bases, with 11 bases remaining between them. The CDR3 loop spans 14 amino acids. Germline CDR1 is SGHRS and CDR2 is YFSETQ. The CDR3 region is CASSLRQVAYEQYF. DNA for the CDR3: TGCGCCAGCAGCTTACGTCAGGTCGCCTACGAGCAGTACTTC.

The chain couples TRBV12-3 or TRBV12-4 to TRBJ1-1; D may be TRBD1 (5 bases). There are 12 residues in the CDR3. The V end was cut by 5 bases, the J end by 4 bases, with 8 bases between. This chain's CDR3 is CASSIRVTEAFF. CDR3 DNA: TGTGCCAGCAGTATCAGGGTCACTGAAGCTTTCTTT.

The chain links TRBV21-1 to TRBJ2-1; the table's D call, TRBD2, has no DNA check behind it. TRBV21-1 has pseudogene status. The CDR3 covers 15 residues. The CDR3 loop is CASSNRSSTSEREFF. In nucleotides, the CDR3 is TGTGCCAGCAGCAATCGTTCGTCGACTAGCGAAAGGGAGTTCTTC.